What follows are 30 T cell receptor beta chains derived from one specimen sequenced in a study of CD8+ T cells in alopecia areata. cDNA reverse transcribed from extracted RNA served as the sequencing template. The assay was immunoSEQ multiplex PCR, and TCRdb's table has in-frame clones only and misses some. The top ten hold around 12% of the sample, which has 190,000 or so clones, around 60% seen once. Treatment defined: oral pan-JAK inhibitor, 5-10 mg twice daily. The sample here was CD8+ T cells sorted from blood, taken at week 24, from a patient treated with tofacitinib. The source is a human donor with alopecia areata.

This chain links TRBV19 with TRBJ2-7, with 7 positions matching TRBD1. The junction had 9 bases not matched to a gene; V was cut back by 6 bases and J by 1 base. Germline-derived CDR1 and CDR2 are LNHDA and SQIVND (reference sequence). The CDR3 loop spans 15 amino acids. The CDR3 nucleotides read TGTGCCAGTAGGGAAAACAGGGGCTGGTCCTACGAGCAGTACTTC. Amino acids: CASRENRGWSYEQYF.

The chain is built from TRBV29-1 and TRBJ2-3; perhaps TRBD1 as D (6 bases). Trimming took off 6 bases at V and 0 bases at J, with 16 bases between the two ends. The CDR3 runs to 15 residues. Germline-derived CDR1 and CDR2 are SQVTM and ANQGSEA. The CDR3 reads CSVAGGQPSTDTQYF. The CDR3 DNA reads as TGCAGCGTGGCTGGTGGACAGCCTAGCACAGATACGCAGTATTTT.

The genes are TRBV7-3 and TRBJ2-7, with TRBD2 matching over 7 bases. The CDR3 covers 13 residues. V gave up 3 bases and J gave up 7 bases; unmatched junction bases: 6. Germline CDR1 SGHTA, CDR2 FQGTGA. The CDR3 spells CASSFYPGREQYF. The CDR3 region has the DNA TGTGCCAGCAGCTTTTATCCCGGGAGGGAGCAGTACTTC.

The CDR3 here is CASSYGGGETQYF. In DNA form, the CDR3 reads TGTGCCAGCAGTTACGGCGGTGGAGAGACCCAGTACTTC. The V gene is TRBV6-5, the J gene TRBJ2-5; D gene unclear. There are 13 residues in the CDR3. The V gene's germline CDR1 is MNHEY and CDR2 SVGAGI. Trimming removed 2 bases at V and 4 bases at J, with 8 bases between.

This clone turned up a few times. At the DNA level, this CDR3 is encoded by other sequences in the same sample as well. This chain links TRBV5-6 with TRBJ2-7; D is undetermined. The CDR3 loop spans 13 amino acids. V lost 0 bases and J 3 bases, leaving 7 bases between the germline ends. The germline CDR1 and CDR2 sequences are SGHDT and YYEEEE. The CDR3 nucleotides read TGTGCCAGCAGCTTGGGGCAGGTCTACGAGCAGTACTTC. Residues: CASSLGQVYEQYF. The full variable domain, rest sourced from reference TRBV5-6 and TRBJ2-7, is DAGVTQSPTHLIKTRGQQVTLRCSPKSGHDTVSWYQQALGQGPQFIFQYYEEEERQRGNFPDRFSGHQFPNYSSELNVNALLLGDSALYLCASSLGQVYEQYFGPGTRLTVT.

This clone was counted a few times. The DNA of the CDR3 is TGCAGCGGCGGGCGTATGGGGTACAATGAGCAGTTCTTC. Amino acids: CSGGRMGYNEQFF. J is TRBJ2-1 and V is TRBV29-1, with D maybe TRBD2 (5 bases). Germline values: CDR1 SQVTM, CDR2 ANQGSEA. The length of the CDR3 is 13 residues. Trimming removed 7 bases from V and 4 bases from J, with 14 bases in between.

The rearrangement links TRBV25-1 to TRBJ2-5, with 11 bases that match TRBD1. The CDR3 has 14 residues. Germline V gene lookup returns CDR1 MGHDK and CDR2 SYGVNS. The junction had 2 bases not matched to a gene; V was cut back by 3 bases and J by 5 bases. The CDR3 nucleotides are TGTGCCAGCAGTGAGTGGGACAGGGGGGAGACCCAGTACTTC. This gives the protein CASSEWDRGETQYF.

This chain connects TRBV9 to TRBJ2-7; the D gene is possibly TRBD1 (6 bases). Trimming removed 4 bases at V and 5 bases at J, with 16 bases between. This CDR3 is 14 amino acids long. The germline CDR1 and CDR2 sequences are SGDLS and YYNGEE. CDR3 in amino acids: CASSPRPYRDEQYF. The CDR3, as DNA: TGTGCCAGCAGCCCCCGCCCTTACAGGGACGAGCAGTACTTC.

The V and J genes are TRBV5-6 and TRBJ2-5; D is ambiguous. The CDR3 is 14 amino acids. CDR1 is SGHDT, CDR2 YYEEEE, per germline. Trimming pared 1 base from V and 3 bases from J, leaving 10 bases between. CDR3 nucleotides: TGTGCCAGCAGCTTGTCGTGGTTCGAAGAGACCCAGTACTTC. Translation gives CASSLSWFEETQYF.

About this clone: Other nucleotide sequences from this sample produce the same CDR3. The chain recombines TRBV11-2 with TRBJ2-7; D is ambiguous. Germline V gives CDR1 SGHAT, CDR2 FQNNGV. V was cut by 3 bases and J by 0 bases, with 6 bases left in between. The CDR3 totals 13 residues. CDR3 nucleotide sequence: TGTGCCAGCAGCTTGGGCGGCTCCTACGAGCAGTACTTC. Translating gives CASSLGGSYEQYF.

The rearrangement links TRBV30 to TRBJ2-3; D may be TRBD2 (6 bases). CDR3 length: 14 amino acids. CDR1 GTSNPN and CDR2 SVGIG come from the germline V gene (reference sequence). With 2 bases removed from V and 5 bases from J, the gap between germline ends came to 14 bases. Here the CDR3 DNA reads TGTGCCTGGAGTACTGAGCGGGTGGAAGATACGCAGTATTTT. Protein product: CAWSTERVEDTQYF.

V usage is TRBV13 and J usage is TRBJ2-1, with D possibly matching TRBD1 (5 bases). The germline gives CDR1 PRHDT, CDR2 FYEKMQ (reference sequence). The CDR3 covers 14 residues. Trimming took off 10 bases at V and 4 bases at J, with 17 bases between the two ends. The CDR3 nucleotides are TGTGCCACCGCCCGTGGCAGGGAATACAATGAGCAGTTCTTC. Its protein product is CATARGREYNEQFF.

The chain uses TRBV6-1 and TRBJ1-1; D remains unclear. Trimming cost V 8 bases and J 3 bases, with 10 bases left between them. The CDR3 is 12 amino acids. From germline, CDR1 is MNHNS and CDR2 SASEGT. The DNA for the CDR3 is TGTGCCAGCCGGGTGGTGGACACTGAAGCTTTCTTT. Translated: CASRVVDTEAFF.

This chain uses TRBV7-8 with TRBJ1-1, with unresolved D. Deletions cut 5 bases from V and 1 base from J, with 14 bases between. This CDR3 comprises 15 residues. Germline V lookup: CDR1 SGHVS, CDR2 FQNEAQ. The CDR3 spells CASSQGAGGNTEAFF. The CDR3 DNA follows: TGTGCCAGCAGCCAAGGAGCTGGCGGGAACACTGAAGCTTTCTTT.

The CDR3 protein is CASSVEAAYEQYF. The CDR3, as DNA: TGTGCCAGCAGCGTAGAGGCCGCCTACGAGCAGTACTTC. The chain links TRBV9 to TRBJ2-7; unclear D gene. Germline CDR1 reads SGDLS; CDR2 reads YYNGEE. The CDR3 runs to 13 residues. V lost 0 bases and J 2 bases, leaving 6 bases between the germline ends.

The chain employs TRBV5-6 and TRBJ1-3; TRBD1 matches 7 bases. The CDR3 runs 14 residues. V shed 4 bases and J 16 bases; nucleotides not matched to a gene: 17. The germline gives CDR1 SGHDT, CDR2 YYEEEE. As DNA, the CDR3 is TGTGCCAGCAGCCCGACAGGGAGCCCACGGGGGTGGTATTTT. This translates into CASSPTGSPRGWYF.

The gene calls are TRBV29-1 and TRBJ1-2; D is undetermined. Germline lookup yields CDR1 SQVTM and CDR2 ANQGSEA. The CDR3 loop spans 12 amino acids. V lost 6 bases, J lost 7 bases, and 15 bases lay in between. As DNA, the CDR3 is TGCAGCGTGGTTGAAGGAACGGGTGGCTACACCTTC. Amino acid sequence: CSVVEGTGGYTF.

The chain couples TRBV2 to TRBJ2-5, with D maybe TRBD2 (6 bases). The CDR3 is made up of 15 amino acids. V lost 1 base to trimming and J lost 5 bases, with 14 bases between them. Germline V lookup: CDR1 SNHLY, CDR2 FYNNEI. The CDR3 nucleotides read TGTGCCAGCAGTGAAGGCTCACTAGCCCGCGAGACCCAGTACTTC. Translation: CASSEGSLARETQYF.

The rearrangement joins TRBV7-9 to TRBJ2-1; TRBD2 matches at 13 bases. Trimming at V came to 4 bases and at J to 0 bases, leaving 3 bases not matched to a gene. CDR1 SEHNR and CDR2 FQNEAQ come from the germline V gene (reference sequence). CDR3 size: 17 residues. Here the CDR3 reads CASSSRTSGGSYNEQFF. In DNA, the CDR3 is TGTGCCAGCAGCTCCAGGACTAGCGGGGGCTCCTACAATGAGCAGTTCTTC.

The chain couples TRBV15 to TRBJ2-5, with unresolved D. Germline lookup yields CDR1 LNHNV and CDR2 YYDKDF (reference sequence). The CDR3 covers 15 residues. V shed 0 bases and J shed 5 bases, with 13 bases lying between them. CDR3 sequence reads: CATSRDAFRGETQYF. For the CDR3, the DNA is TGTGCCACCAGCAGAGATGCCTTCCGTGGGGAGACCCAGTACTTC.

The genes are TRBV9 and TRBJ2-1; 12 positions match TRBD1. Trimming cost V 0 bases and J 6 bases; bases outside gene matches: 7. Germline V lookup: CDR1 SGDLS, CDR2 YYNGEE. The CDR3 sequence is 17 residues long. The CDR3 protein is CASSVGRGTGGPNEQFF. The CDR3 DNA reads TGTGCCAGCAGCGTAGGGAGAGGGACAGGGGGCCCCAATGAGCAGTTCTTC.

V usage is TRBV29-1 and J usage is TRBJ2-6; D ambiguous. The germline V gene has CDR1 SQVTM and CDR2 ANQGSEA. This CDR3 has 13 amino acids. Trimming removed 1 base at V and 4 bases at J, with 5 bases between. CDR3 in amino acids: CSVEGLGANVLTF. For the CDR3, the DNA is TGCAGCGTTGAAGGGCTGGGGGCCAACGTCCTGACTTTC.

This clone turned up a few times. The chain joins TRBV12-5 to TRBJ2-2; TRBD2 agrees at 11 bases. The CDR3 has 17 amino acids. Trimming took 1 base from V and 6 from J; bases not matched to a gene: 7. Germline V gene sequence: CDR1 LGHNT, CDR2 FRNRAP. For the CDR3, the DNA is TGTGCTAGTGGTTTGGAGCGACTAGCGGGAAATCCCGGGGAGCTGTTTTTT. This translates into CASGLERLAGNPGELFF.

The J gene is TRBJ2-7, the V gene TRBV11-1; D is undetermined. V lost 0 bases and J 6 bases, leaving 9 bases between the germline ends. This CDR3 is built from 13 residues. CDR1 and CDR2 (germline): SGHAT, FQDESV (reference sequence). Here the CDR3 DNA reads TGTGCCAGCAGCTTAGCGCGGTGGGGCGAGCAGTACTTC. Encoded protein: CASSLARWGEQYF.

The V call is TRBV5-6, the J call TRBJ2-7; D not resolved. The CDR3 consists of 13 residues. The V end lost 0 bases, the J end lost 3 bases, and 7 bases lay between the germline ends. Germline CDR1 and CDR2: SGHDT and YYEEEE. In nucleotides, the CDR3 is TGTGCCAGCAGCTTGGGATTGGTCTACGAGCAGTACTTC. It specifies CASSLGLVYEQYF. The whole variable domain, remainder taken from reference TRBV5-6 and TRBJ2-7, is DAGVTQSPTHLIKTRGQQVTLRCSPKSGHDTVSWYQQALGQGPQFIFQYYEEEERQRGNFPDRFSGHQFPNYSSELNVNALLLGDSALYLCASSLGLVYEQYFGPGTRLTVT.

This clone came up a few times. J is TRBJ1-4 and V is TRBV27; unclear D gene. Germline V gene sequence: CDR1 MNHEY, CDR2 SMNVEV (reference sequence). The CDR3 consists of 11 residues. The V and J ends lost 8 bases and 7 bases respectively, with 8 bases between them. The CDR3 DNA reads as TGTGCCAGCTGGTCGGGTGAAAAACTGTTTTTT. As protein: CASWSGEKLFF. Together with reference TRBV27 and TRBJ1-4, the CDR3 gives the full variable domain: EAQVTQNPRYLITVTGKKLTVTCSQNMNHEYMSWYRQDPGLGLRQIYYSMNVEVTDKGDVPEGYKVSRKEKRNFPLILESPSPNQTSLYFCASWSGEKLFFGSGTQLSVL.

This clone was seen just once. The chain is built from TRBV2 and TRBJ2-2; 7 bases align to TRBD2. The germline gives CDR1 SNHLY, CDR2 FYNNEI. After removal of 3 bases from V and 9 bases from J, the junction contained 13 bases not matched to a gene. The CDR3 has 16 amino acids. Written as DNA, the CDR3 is TGTGCCAGCAGTGATTCGGGCGGGGGACCAACCAGGGAGCTGTTTTTT. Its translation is CASSDSGGGPTRELFF.

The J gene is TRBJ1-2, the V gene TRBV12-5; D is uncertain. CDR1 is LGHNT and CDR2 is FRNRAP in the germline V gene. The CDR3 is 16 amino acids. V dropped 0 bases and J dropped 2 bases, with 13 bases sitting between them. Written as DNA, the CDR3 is TGTGCTAGTGGTTTGGTTCCCCTTCAGGCGAACTATGGCTACACCTTC. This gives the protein CASGLVPLQANYGYTF.

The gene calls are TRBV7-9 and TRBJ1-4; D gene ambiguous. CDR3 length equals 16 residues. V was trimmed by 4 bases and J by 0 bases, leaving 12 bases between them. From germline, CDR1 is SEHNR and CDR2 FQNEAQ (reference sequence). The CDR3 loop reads CASSSDTISTNEKLFF. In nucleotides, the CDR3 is TGTGCCAGCAGCTCAGACACCATATCAACTAATGAAAAACTGTTTTTT.

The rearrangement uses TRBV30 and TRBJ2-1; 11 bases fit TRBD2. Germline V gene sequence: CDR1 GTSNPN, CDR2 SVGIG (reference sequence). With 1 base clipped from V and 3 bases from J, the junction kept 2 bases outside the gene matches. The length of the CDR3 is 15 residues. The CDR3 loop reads CAWSDLAGGYNEQFF. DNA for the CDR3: TGTGCCTGGAGTGATCTAGCGGGGGGCTACAATGAGCAGTTCTTC.